This T cell receptor beta chain appears in the sequencing data of a study of blood T cell repertoires in COVID-19. On the study more broadly: COVID-19 samples collected from the United States, Italy and Spain covered acute and convalescent phases.

The junction had 21 bases not matched to a gene; V was cut back by 1 base and J by 0 bases. This CDR3 is 23 amino acids long. The germline gives CDR1 LNHNV, CDR2 YYDKDF (reference sequence). Authors' processing steps: Quantification of nucleated cells was approximated via reference gene primer amplification. Data came from immunoSEQ multiplex PCR; TCRdb stores just in-frame clones and leaves some out. The V and J calls and clone size come from that table; D and trimming were worked out from the DNA. This sample yields about 160,000 clones, of which approximately 86% are seen a single time; under 9% belongs to the top ten. Seattle patients were enrolled while actively infected and followed longitudinally.

This chain links TRBV15 with TRBJ1-3; TRBD1 agrees at 10 bases. The clonotype comes from a middle-aged woman with COVID-19, enrolled during active disease. Source material: peripheral blood. The CDR3 is CATSRVFGKTGTGDSSSGNTIYF. The CDR3 DNA follows: TGTGCCACCAGCAGAGTCTTTGGTAAAACCGGGACAGGGGACTCCAGCTCTGGAAACACCATATATTTT. Using reference TRBV15 and TRBJ1-3 for the parts outside the CDR3, the full variable domain is DAMVIQNPRYQVTQFGKPVTLSCSQTLNHNVMYWYQQKSSQAPKLLFHYYDKDFNNEADTPDNFQSRRPNTSFCFLDIRSPGLGDTAMYLCATSRVFGKTGTGDSSSGNTIYFGEGSWLTVV.